This TCR beta chain was retrieved from a study of identical twins. Via MiXCR, TCRdb re-called the 5' RACE reads, giving one row per CDR3 protein. The data show about 890,000 distinct CDR3 sequences, 12% seen once. This clonotype was found many times. Its antigen is as yet unknown. Germline loops: CDR1 SGHRS, CDR2 YFSETQ. V lost 0 bases to trimming and J lost 0 bases, with 3 bases between them. The CDR3 is 13 amino acids. General observations from the study: Memory repertoires showed no such pattern, whereas abundant cord blood beta clonotypes carried fewer insertions. Cross-sectional statistical analysis was relied on for the conclusions, without the same donors being followed. Twins shared beta out-of-frame sequences in excess, but this excess was weaker. Invariant MAIT and iNKT cells could partly confound zero-insertion analyses.

These same data were also listed under a study on yellow fever vaccine responses in identical twins.

The sequence came from a woman aged 18 to 35 in good health. Sequenced: PBMCs. The chain couples TRBV5-1 to TRBJ2-5; no clear D gene. DNA of the CDR3: TGCGCCAGCAGCTTGGAGGACCAAGAGACCCAGTACTTC. Translating gives CASSLEDQETQYF.